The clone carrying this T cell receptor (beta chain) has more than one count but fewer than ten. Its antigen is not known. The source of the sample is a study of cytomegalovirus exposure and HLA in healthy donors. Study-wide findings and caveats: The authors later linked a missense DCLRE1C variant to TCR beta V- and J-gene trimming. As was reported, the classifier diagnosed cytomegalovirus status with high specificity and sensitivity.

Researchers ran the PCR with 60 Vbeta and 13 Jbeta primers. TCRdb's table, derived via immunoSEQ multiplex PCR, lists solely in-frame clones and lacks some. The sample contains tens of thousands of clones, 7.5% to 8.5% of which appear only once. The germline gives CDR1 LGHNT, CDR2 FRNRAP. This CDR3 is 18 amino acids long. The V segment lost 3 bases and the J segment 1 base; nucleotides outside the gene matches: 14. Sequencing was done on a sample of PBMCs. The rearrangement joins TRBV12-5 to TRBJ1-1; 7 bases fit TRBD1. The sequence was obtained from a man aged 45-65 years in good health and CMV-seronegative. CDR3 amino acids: CASGFANRGLSKNTEAFF. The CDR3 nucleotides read TGTGCTAGTGGTTTCGCTAACAGGGGATTAAGTAAGAACACTGAAGCTTTCTTT.